The rows below give T cell receptor beta chains drawn from one sample of a study of blood T cell repertoires in COVID-19. TCRdb keeps only in-frame clones here, not all; method: immunoSEQ multiplex PCR. The table includes approximately 27,000 clones, about 85% detected once. The sequenced sample consisted of peripheral blood. These receptor sequences come from a man between 65 and 85 years old with acute or convalescent COVID-19. The CDR3 runs from the conserved cysteine through the conserved F or W. A D gene is named only where the DNA matches it firmly. Not every row has a clone size; where given, it reads once, few, many or a size class.

j_call,clone_size,v_call,d_call,cdr3_aa,cdr3_nt
TRBJ1-2,.,TRBV6-5,TRBD1,CASTPGQGRYTF,TGTGCCAGCACCCCGGGACAGGGCCGCTACACCTTC
TRBJ1-1,.,TRBV2,TRBD1,CASRDTGAEAFF,TGTGCCAGCAGAGACACAGGGGCTGAAGCTTTCTTT
TRBJ2-5,.,TRBV18,.,CASSSTGIGETQYF,TGTGCCAGCTCATCAACAGGGATCGGGGAGACCCAGTACTTC
TRBJ1-5,.,TRBV6-5,.,CASRTTGNQPQHF,TGTGCCAGCAGAACCACAGGCAATCAGCCCCAGCATTTT
TRBJ1-1,.,TRBV30,TRBD1,CASQPMGQPANTEAFF,TGTGCCTCGCAACCAATGGGACAGCCGGCGAACACTGAAGCTTTCTTT
TRBJ2-2,.,TRBV5-5,TRBD2,CASRGSSGTGELFF,TGTGCCAGCAGGGGGTCTAGCGGAACCGGGGAGCTGTTTTTT
TRBJ1-2,.,TRBV29-1,.,CTGMEGNGYTF,TGCACCGGAATGGAGGGTAATGGCTACACCTTC
TRBJ2-3,.,TRBV3-1/TRBV3-2,.,CASSQEAVKDTQYF,TGTGCCAGCAGCCAAGAGGCTGTCAAAGATACGCAGTATTTT
TRBJ2-7,once,TRBV28,TRBD2,CASTPGLAGSYEQYF,TGTGCCAGCACCCCAGGACTAGCGGGTTCCTACGAGCAGTACTTC
TRBJ2-2,.,TRBV5-5,TRBD1,CASSSRGPDTGELFF,TGTGCCAGCAGCTCCAGGGGGCCGGACACCGGGGAGCTGTTTTTT
TRBJ1-4,.,TRBV5-4,TRBD1,CASSPMTSGGVDEKLFF,TGTGCCAGCAGTCCAATGACTTCAGGGGGAGTGGATGAAAAACTGTTTTTT
TRBJ2-1,.,TRBV5-4,.,CASTTSLEGGEQFF,TGTGCCAGCACTACGTCCCTGGAGGGAGGCGAGCAGTTCTTC
TRBJ2-3,.,TRBV4-3,.,CASSQNPRDTQYF,TGCGCCAGCAGCCAAAACCCCAGGGATACGCAGTATTTT
TRBJ1-4,few,TRBV7-8,TRBD1,CASRSGTGAEKLFF,TGTGCCAGCAGGTCCGGGACAGGGGCTGAAAAACTGTTTTTT
TRBJ1-4,once,TRBV6-6,TRBD1,CASSARDRATNEKLFF,TGTGCCAGCAGTGCCCGGGACAGGGCTACTAATGAAAAACTGTTTTTT
TRBJ2-3,.,TRBV7-9,TRBD2,CASSSLYGRTDTQYF,TGTGCCAGCAGCTCCCTATACGGGAGGACAGATACGCAGTATTTT
TRBJ2-7,.,TRBV10-3,.,CAIQGSGGSLTGEQYF,TGTGCCATCCAAGGGTCCGGGGGAAGTCTGACGGGAGAGCAGTACTTC
TRBJ1-3,.,TRBV5-1,.,CASSWTPTSGNTIYF,TGCGCCAGCAGCTGGACTCCGACCTCTGGAAACACCATATATTTT
TRBJ1-1,.,TRBV11-2,.,CASSSYRVANTEAFF,TGTGCCAGCAGCTCATACAGGGTAGCCAACACTGAAGCTTTCTTT
TRBJ2-1,.,TRBV5-1,.,CASSLAGGLDEQFF,TGCGCCAGCAGCTTGGCAGGAGGGCTAGACGAGCAGTTCTTC
TRBJ2-1,.,TRBV19,.,CASSIQGTQYNEQFF,TGTGCCAGTAGTATCCAAGGGACTCAATACAATGAGCAGTTCTTC
TRBJ1-5,.,TRBV7-9,.,CASSWGPGGQPQHF,TGTGCCAGCAGCTGGGGCCCCGGCGGTCAGCCCCAGCATTTT
TRBJ1-2,.,TRBV11-2,TRBD1,CASSPQGAASSNYGYTF,TGTGCCAGCAGCCCCCAGGGGGCGGCTTCCTCAAACTATGGCTACACCTTC
TRBJ1-3,.,TRBV30,.,CAFIREAGNTIYF,TGTGCCTTTATCCGGGAAGCTGGAAACACCATATATTTT
TRBJ1-2,.,TRBV15,.,CATSAGTPTNYGYTF,TGTGCCACCAGCGCCGGGACACCCACTAACTATGGCTACACCTTC
TRBJ1-2,.,TRBV19,.,CASSISGYYGYTF,TGTGCCAGTAGTATAAGCGGGTACTATGGCTACACCTTC
TRBJ1-2,.,TRBV6-5,.,CASREEVNGYTF,TGTGCCAGCAGGGAGGAAGTGAATGGCTACACCTTC
TRBJ2-3,.,TRBV18,TRBD2,CASSPGTSGRRQDTQYF,TGTGCCAGCTCACCAGGGACTAGCGGGAGAAGGCAAGATACGCAGTATTTT